The entry below describes one TCR beta chain. Trimming shortened V by 4 bases and J by 3 bases, and 16 bases separated the two germline ends. Germline lookup yields CDR1 SGHTA and CDR2 FQGNSA. This CDR3 spans 15 amino acids. The data were taken from a study of cytomegalovirus exposure and HLA in healthy donors. The PCR made use of 60 Vbeta and 13 Jbeta primers. Assay: immunoSEQ multiplex PCR; the TCRdb copy retains only in-frame clones and omits some. The data show some 200,000 clones, with about four fifths seen just once and about 1.8% held by the top ten. The receptor's source is a woman between 18 and 30 years old in good health and CMV-seronegative. Sequencing was done on a sample of PBMCs. The chain couples TRBV7-2 to TRBJ2-7; D may be TRBD2 (6 bases). CDR3: CASSSRDSRNYEQYF. Written as DNA, the CDR3 is TGTGCCAGCAGCTCCCGGGACTCCAGAAACTACGAGCAGTACTTC.